This T cell receptor (beta chain) stems from a study of T cells in Graves' hyperthyroidism and ophthalmopathy. In this sample, this clonotype turned up many times. Its antigen is not identified. Exclusion criteria comprised uncontrolled infection, other autoimmune disease, pregnancy or lactation. Each diagnosis was grounded in clinical symptoms, serum thyroxine and TRAb, thyroid ultrasound, and orbital computed tomography. Germline V lookup: CDR1 SGDLS, CDR2 YYNGEE. Germline trimming cut 0 bases from V and 2 bases from J; bases unmatched to any gene: 2. The CDR3 sequence is 16 residues long. Amplification targeted TCR beta CDR3 regions from RNA transcripts. Primed by the HTBI set, a first-round RT-PCR was run on the TCR CDR3. TCRdb processed the multiplex PCR reads anew with MiXCR; each CDR3 protein has one entry. Of hundreds of thousands of distinct CDR3 sequences in the sample, just under 45% were seen once.

Study results and caveats: Blood also contained most expanded thyroid clonotypes above 0.001. The authors' 13 V-J model separated ophthalmopathy from stable hyperthyroidism.

The sequenced sample consisted of peripheral blood or thyroid tissue (not recorded which). The sequence came from an adult man with Graves' disease, either hyperthyroidism or ophthalmopathy (not recorded which). The chain is built from TRBV9 and TRBJ2-7, with TRBD2 matching 13 bases. Here the CDR3 reads CASSVGGTSGTYEQYF. DNA for the CDR3: TGTGCCAGCAGCGTAGGCGGGACTAGCGGGACCTACGAGCAGTACTTC.